The clone carrying this TCR beta chain turned up a few times. The CDR3 runs 14 residues. CDR1 is MDHEN, CDR2 SYDVKM, per germline. Trimming took 6 bases from V and 8 from J; bases not matched to a gene: 11. This sample is drawn from a study of blood T cell repertoires in COVID-19. As for the study in general: Acute-phase and convalescent COVID-19 samples originated in the United States, Italy and Spain. PBMCs, B-cell-depleted T cells, or T cells were the source of the cDNA or gDNA that made up the material.

Methods used by the authors: Estimation of nucleated cell counts was performed using reference gene primer amplification. Generated by immunoSEQ multiplex PCR, the TCRdb table keeps only in-frame clones and is missing some. The V and J calls and the clone size are those of that table, but D and trimming were determined from the DNA. The table has about 200,000 clones, about 83% seen once. The rearrangement joins TRBV28 to TRBJ1-2, with 8 nucleotides matching TRBD1. The sequenced sample was peripheral blood. This TCR was sampled from a woman in her forties or fifties with active or convalescent COVID-19. The CDR3 nucleotides read TGTGCCAGCAGGACGACAGGGGCAGGTTTGGGCTACACCTTC. This encodes CASRTTGAGLGYTF.